A single sample gave rise to the 25 T cell receptor beta chains below, sequenced in a study of vaccination effects on CD4 cells after COVID-19. Prior to sequencing, the ViraFEST assay stimulated PBMC with viral peptide pools, which expanded the antigen-specific CD4+ T cells. Once cultured for 10 days, the cells underwent separation to obtain CD4+ T cells. BNT162b2 vaccine or mRNA-1273 vaccine was given to participants in two doses. The repertoire was sequenced with immunoSEQ multiplex PCR; TCRdb's copy has only in-frame clones and lacks some. Among over 80,000 clones listed, over 75% were seen once. These receptors have no known antigen. Sequenced material: CD4+ T cells from PBMCs cultured with HCoV-OC43 spike peptides, taken after COVID-19 vaccination. The subset denotes: HCoV-OC43 spike overlapping peptide pool stimulation. The receptors shown here come from a human donor who received a COVID-19 vaccine.

The chain joins TRBV19 to TRBJ2-2; 8 bases are shared with TRBD1. There are 16 residues in the CDR3. The ends lost 6 bases at V and 6 bases at J; junction bases unmatched: 12. CDR1 is LNHDA, CDR2 SQIVND, per germline (reference sequence). The CDR3 protein is CASSHRTGLGAGELFF. The CDR3, as DNA: TGTGCCAGTAGCCACCGGACAGGGTTGGGTGCCGGGGAGCTGTTTTTT.

This chain connects TRBV30 to TRBJ2-2; 8 bases are a match to TRBD1. The germline gives CDR1 GTSNPN, CDR2 SVGIG (reference sequence). V lost 5 bases, J lost 8 bases, and 7 bases stayed unmatched. This CDR3 comprises 13 residues. The CDR3: CAWRGQGPGELFF. The CDR3 DNA reads TGTGCCTGGCGCGGACAGGGACCGGGGGAGCTGTTTTTT.

V and J are TRBV19 and TRBJ2-5; 8 bases align to TRBD2. This CDR3 comprises 14 residues. Germline V gene lookup returns CDR1 LNHDA and CDR2 SQIVND (reference sequence). J was trimmed by 0 bases and V by 6 bases; bases with no gene match: 3. Written as DNA, the CDR3 is TGTGCCAGTAGCAAGACTAGCGACCAAGAGACCCAGTACTTC. It is translated as CASSKTSDQETQYF.

The chain carries TRBV6-1 and TRBJ2-7; D assignment may be TRBD1 or TRBD2 (5 bases each). V lost 0 bases and J 2 bases, leaving 11 bases between the germline ends. Germline V CDR1 and CDR2: MNHNS, SASEGT. The CDR3 loop spans 15 amino acids. In DNA form, the CDR3 reads TGTGCCAGCAGTGAAGCTCCCCTGGGGGCCTACGAGCAGTACGTC. It codes for CASSEAPLGAYEQYV.

The J gene is TRBJ2-2, the V gene TRBV7-3, with D perhaps matching TRBD2 (5 bases). The CDR3 loop spans 16 amino acids. Germline V lookup: CDR1 SGHTA, CDR2 FQGTGA. With 1 base removed from V and 5 bases from J, the gap between germline ends came to 14 bases. The CDR3 region is CASSLNQRGSTGELFF. As DNA, the CDR3 is TGTGCCAGCAGCTTAAATCAACGAGGGAGTACCGGGGAGCTGTTTTTT.

CDR3 nucleotide sequence: TGTGCCAGCAAAATCGAGACAGGACTTAATTCACCCCTCCACTTT. The encoded protein is CASKIETGLNSPLHF. The rearrangement uses TRBV6-4 and TRBJ1-6; D perhaps matches TRBD1 (6 bases). Germline V gives CDR1 MRHNA, CDR2 SNTAGT. This CDR3 comprises 15 residues. Trimming cost V 7 bases and J 6 bases, with 16 bases left between them.

The J gene is TRBJ2-3, the V gene TRBV28; the match to TRBD1 covers 8 bases. Germline V gene lookup returns CDR1 MDHEN and CDR2 SYDVKM. This CDR3 has 18 residues. J lost 0 bases, V lost 7 bases, and 15 bases had no gene match. The CDR3 spells CASTPGQDPSSSTDTQYF. CDR3 nucleotide sequence: TGTGCCAGCACCCCGGGACAGGACCCCAGCTCTAGCACAGATACGCAGTATTTT.

This clone was counted only a few times. This chain joins TRBV6-5 and TRBJ2-2; D possibly corresponds to TRBD1 (8 bases). Trimming left V 0 bases short and J 6 bases short, with 14 bases between. In germline, CDR1 is MNHEY, CDR2 SVGAGI. The CDR3 is 16 residues long. The CDR3 loop reads CASSYSGQGGAGELFF. CDR3 nucleotides: TGTGCCAGCAGTTACTCCGGACAGGGAGGGGCCGGGGAGCTGTTTTTT.

This clone was counted a few times. The J gene is TRBJ2-3, the V gene TRBV18; 7 nucleotides agree with TRBD1. V trimming: 3 bases; J trimming: 2 bases; junction bases outside the gene matches: 8. The length of the CDR3 is 16 residues. The germline V gene encodes CDR1 KGHSH and CDR2 LQKENI. The CDR3: CASSPQSGQNTDTQYF. The CDR3 coding sequence is TGTGCCAGCTCACCCCAGTCGGGACAGAACACAGATACGCAGTATTTT.

The genes are TRBV4-1 and TRBJ2-4, with TRBD1 identical over 7 bases. Germline lookup yields CDR1 MGHRA and CDR2 YSYEKL. V trimming: 4 bases; J trimming: 8 bases; junction bases outside the gene matches: 17. This CDR3 is 17 amino acids long. The CDR3 DNA reads TGCGCCAGCAGCCCCGGGACAGCGTTGGGTATTCAGGACATTCAGTACTTC. This translates into CASSPGTALGIQDIQYF.

This clone showed up just a few times. The chain uses TRBV19 and TRBJ1-1; 8 bases map to TRBD1. Per germline, CDR1 LNHDA and CDR2 SQIVND (reference sequence). V lost 8 bases, J lost 11 bases, and 7 bases stayed unmatched. The CDR3 runs 11 residues. The CDR3 loop is CASQGAWGAFF. CDR3 nucleotide sequence: TGTGCCAGTCAGGGGGCTTGGGGTGCTTTCTTT.

The chain is built from TRBV18 and TRBJ2-3; the match to TRBD1 covers 8 bases. Germline V gene sequence: CDR1 KGHSH, CDR2 LQKENI. The CDR3 runs to 15 residues. V lost 0 bases and J lost 5; bases outside the gene matches: 4. The CDR3 sequence: CASSPPQGAGDTQYF. CDR3 in DNA: TGTGCCAGCTCACCACCCCAGGGGGCAGGAGATACGCAGTATTTT.

This clone came up a few times. The chain uses TRBV29-1 and TRBJ1-2; D is unresolved. Germline V lookup: CDR1 SQVTM, CDR2 ANQGSEA. V dropped 4 bases and J dropped 3 bases, with 9 bases sitting between them. There are 12 residues in the CDR3. The CDR3 nucleotides are TGCAGCGTTGCCTCGTTGGACTATGGCTACACCTTC. Translated, it gives CSVASLDYGYTF.

This clone has only a few counts. The chain combines TRBV5-1 with TRBJ1-1; D not resolved. This CDR3 contains 14 residues. From germline, CDR1 is SGHRS and CDR2 YFSETQ. V gave up 0 bases and J gave up 1 base, with 7 bases separating them. CDR3 in amino acids: CASSLDVRNTEAFF. DNA for the CDR3: TGCGCCAGCAGCTTGGACGTAAGGAACACTGAAGCTTTCTTT.

J is TRBJ2-7 and V is TRBV13; 8 bases are shared with TRBD1. The CDR3 covers 16 residues. V was clipped by 0 bases and J by 3 bases; unmatched bases: 7. Germline V gene lookup returns CDR1 PRHDT and CDR2 FYEKMQ (reference sequence). The CDR3 is CASSLGKAGGHYEQYV. Here the CDR3 DNA reads TGTGCCAGCAGCTTAGGCAAGGCAGGGGGCCACTACGAGCAGTACGTC.

The chain is built from TRBV24-1 and TRBJ2-5, with 11 bases that match TRBD2. CDR1 is KGHDR, CDR2 SFDVKD, per germline. The CDR3 contains 16 residues. Losses at the gene ends were 3 bases for V and 2 bases for J; bases not matched to a gene: 4. CDR3 DNA sequence: TGTGCCACCAGTGATCGACTAGCGGGGATTCAAGAGACCCAGTACTTC. This encodes CATSDRLAGIQETQYF.

The V call is TRBV7-2, the J call TRBJ1-5; D gene ambiguous. V gave up 7 bases and J gave up 2 bases, with 12 bases separating them. The CDR3 has 14 amino acids. Germline V gives CDR1 SGHTA, CDR2 FQGNSA. The chain's CDR3 is CASTDLGRNQPQHF. The CDR3 DNA reads TGTGCCAGCACCGACCTCGGACGCAATCAGCCCCAGCATTTT.

The rearrangement joins TRBV20-1 to TRBJ2-1; D not certain. Germline CDR1 and CDR2: DFQATT and SNEGSKA (reference sequence). Trimming took 4 bases from V and 10 from J, leaving 8 bases between them. The CDR3 loop spans 10 amino acids. DNA of the CDR3: TGCAGTGCTACCGAGGAGGAGCAGTTCTTC. It codes for CSATEEEQFF.

This sequence joins TRBV7-2 and TRBJ2-3; 10 nucleotides agree with TRBD2. The junction had 6 bases not matched to a gene; V was cut back by 5 bases and J by 4 bases. This CDR3 has 15 residues. Germline V gene data show CDR1 as SGHTA and CDR2 as FQGNSA. This chain's CDR3 is CASSRRAGGPDTQYF. The CDR3 DNA reads TGTGCCAGCAGCCGGAGAGCGGGGGGGCCAGATACGCAGTATTTT.

V is TRBV7-2 and J is TRBJ1-5; D not certain. Trimming shortened V by 2 bases and J by 2 bases, and 4 bases separated the two germline ends. The CDR3 is 13 residues long. Germline assignment: CDR1 SGHTA and CDR2 FQGNSA. The chain's CDR3 is CASSLQGNQPQHF. The CDR3 DNA sequence: TGTGCCAGCAGCTTACAGGGCAATCAGCCCCAGCATTTT.

This clone was counted between two and nine times. The chain carries TRBV6-4 and TRBJ2-2; D is uncertain. The germline gives CDR1 MRHNA, CDR2 SNTAGT. The V end was cut by 4 bases, the J end by 0 bases, with 6 bases between. The CDR3 spans 14 residues. The CDR3 sequence is CASSVAANTGELFF. CDR3 in DNA: TGTGCCAGCAGTGTCGCGGCGAACACCGGGGAGCTGTTTTTT.

This sequence joins TRBV4-2 and TRBJ2-2; 14 bases are a match to TRBD2. The CDR3 runs 17 residues. Germline V gives CDR1 LGHNA, CDR2 YNFKEQ. With V trimmed by 5 bases and J by 1 base, 3 bases remained unmatched. The CDR3 protein is CASSKGTSGGNTGELFF. The CDR3 DNA reads TGTGCCAGCAGCAAGGGGACTAGCGGGGGGAACACCGGGGAGCTGTTTTTT.

The chain combines TRBV9 with TRBJ2-3; 11 bases are shared with TRBD1. The CDR3 totals 16 residues. V lost 3 bases and J lost 4; bases outside the gene matches: 7. Germline CDR1 and CDR2: SGDLS and YYNGEE. The CDR3 region is CASSGSRDRGADTQYF. DNA of the CDR3: TGTGCCAGCAGCGGATCCCGGGACAGGGGGGCAGATACGCAGTATTTT.

This clone was counted a few times. V is TRBV28 and J is TRBJ1-3; D is unclear. The CDR3 spans 15 residues. V shed 4 bases and J shed 4 bases, with 14 bases lying between them. Germline loops: CDR1 MDHEN, CDR2 SYDVKM. The CDR3: CASSSLPGSGNTIYF. The CDR3 DNA reads TGTGCCAGCAGTTCCCTCCCCGGGTCGGGAAACACCATATATTTT. The full variable domain, its missing parts supplied by reference TRBV28 and TRBJ1-3, is DVKVTQSSRYLVKRTGEKVFLECVQDMDHENMFWYRQDPGLGLRLIYFSYDVKMKEKGDIPEGYSVSREKKERFSLILESASTNQTSMYLCASSSLPGSGNTIYFGEGSWLTVV.

The chain combines TRBV28 with TRBJ1-2; D perhaps matches TRBD1 (5 bases). The CDR3 spans 13 residues. The germline CDR1 and CDR2 sequences are MDHEN and SYDVKM. V was cut by 10 bases and J by 10 bases, with 22 bases left in between. Written as DNA, the CDR3 is TGTGCCACCCAACTCGGGACCCCCAGAGACTACACCTTC. Translation: CATQLGTPRDYTF.